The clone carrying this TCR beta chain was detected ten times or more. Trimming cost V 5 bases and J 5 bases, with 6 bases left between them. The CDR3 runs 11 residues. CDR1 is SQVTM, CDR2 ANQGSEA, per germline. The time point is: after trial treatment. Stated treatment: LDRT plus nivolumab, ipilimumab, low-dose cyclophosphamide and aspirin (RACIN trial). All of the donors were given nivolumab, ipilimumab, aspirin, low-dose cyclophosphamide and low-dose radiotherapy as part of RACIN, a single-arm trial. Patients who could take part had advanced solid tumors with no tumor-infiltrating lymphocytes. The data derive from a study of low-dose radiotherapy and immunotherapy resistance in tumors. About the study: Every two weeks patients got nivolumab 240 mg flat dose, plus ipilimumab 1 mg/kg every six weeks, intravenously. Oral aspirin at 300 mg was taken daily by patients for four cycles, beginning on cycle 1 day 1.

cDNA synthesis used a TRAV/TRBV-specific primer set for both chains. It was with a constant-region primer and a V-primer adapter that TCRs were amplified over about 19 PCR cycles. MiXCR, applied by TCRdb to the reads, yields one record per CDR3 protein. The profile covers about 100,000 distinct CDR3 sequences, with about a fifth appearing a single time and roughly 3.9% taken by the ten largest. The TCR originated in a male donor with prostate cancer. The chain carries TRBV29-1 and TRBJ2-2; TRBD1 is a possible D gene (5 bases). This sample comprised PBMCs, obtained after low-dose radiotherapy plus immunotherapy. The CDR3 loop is CSVYRTGELFF. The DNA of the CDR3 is TGCAGCGTTTACAGGACCGGGGAGCTGTTTTTT.